This T cell receptor (beta chain) was identified in a study of CD8+ T cells in alopecia areata. Sequencing relied on a cDNA template that was reverse transcribed from extracted RNA. Assay: immunoSEQ multiplex PCR; the TCRdb copy retains only in-frame clones and omits some. The sample has about 30,000 clones, approximately 60% seen once. Study-wide findings and caveats: Scalp data also include sequences from resident alphabeta T cells of normal skin. Patients shared TCRs less clearly than mice did, possibly for HLA-related reasons. Normal scalp showed lower clonality than lesional scalp, especially alopecia totalis/universalis.

Sorted out of PBMCs were CD4+ T cells and CD8+ T cells. A few counts support this clone. The antigen remains undetermined. Germline V CDR1 and CDR2: MDHEN, SYDVKM. CDR3 length: 14 residues. Trimming left V 5 bases short and J 3 bases short, with 14 bases between. This TCR was sampled from a human donor with alopecia areata. The chain combines TRBV28 with TRBJ2-7; the D gene could be TRBD1 or TRBD2 (5 bases each). Sequencing input: NKG2D-high CD8+ T cells sorted from blood. CDR3 sequence reads: CASSTSLRGYEQYF. The DNA of the CDR3 is TGTGCCAGCAGTACTAGTCTGAGGGGCTACGAGCAGTACTTC.